The source of this T cell receptor beta chain is a study of T cells after yellow fever vaccination. Study as a whole: Preparation of fractions with low cell numbers was performed using SMART-Seq v4 Ultra Low Input.

This clonotype was counted many times. Its antigen is not known. General study findings and limits: Subsequent to the booster, the majority of primary-vaccination clones reappeared (96% CD4, around 90% CD8). A limited proportion of clonotypes was detected within both the CD4 and CD8 compartments.

The TCR cDNA carried a universal primer site and UMIs from 5'RACE template switching. TCRdb processed the 5' RACE reads anew with MiXCR; each CDR3 protein has one entry. The sample records approximately 110,000 distinct CDR3 sequences, around 7.7% being singletons. J gave up 5 bases and V 1 base, and 2 bases lay outside the gene matches. The germline CDR1 and CDR2 sequences are SEHNR and FQNEAQ (reference sequence). CDR3 size: 13 residues. This sequence joins TRBV7-9 and TRBJ2-7, with TRBD1 identical over 7 bases. The source was CD4+ T cells sorted from PBMCs, collected around 10 days after the first yellow fever vaccination. This TCR was recovered from a man between 18 and 29 years old who received the YFV17D yellow fever vaccine. CDR3 amino acids: CASSLETGNEQYF. The DNA of the CDR3 is TGTGCCAGCAGCTTAGAGACAGGGAACGAGCAGTACTTC.